This T cell receptor (beta chain) was identified in a study of T-cell reconstitution after alpha-beta-depleted transplantation in children. Unique molecular identifiers were used in preparing the TCRbeta library. Each CDR3 protein gets one entry after TCRdb re-called the PCR reads with MiXCR. The table records about 980,000 distinct CDR3 sequences, about 31% of them present only once. This clonotype was seen more than once but under ten times. Germline loops: CDR1 MNHEY, CDR2 SVGAGI. This CDR3 spans 15 amino acids. Trimming cost V 7 bases and J 0 bases, with 15 bases left between them. V and J are TRBV6-5 and TRBJ1-1, with D hard to call. The specimen was PBMCs, mostly from graft donor cells, collected 360 days after TCRalphabeta/CD19-depleted stem cell transplant. This receptor was obtained from a boy younger than two who had a stem cell transplant for SCID, so the T cells may come from the graft donor. The CDR3 DNA sequence: TGTGCCAGCATTAGGTCAGTCCTCCTGAACACTGAAGCTTTCTTT. Its translation: CASIRSVLLNTEAFF.